The 14 T cell receptor beta chains presented below share a single source sample, sequenced in a study of blood T cell repertoires in COVID-19. Some clones are missing from TCRdb's copy, which holds only in-frame ones; the method was immunoSEQ multiplex PCR. This sample yields approximately 120,000 clones, of which 85% to 90% are seen a single time; approximately 1.1% belongs to the top ten. The source material was peripheral blood. The receptors stem from a human donor in a cohort sampled during active COVID-19.

V usage is TRBV9 and J usage is TRBJ2-3; 9 bases agree with TRBD1. J gave up 2 bases and V 3 bases, and 4 bases lay outside the gene matches. The CDR3 has 15 amino acids. Germline V gene data show CDR1 as SGDLS and CDR2 as YYNGEE. This CDR3 reads CASSARTGATDTQYF. CDR3 DNA: TGTGCCAGCAGCGCTCGGACAGGGGCCACAGATACGCAGTATTTT.

The chain combines TRBV6-5 with TRBJ2-5, with 8 nucleotides matching TRBD2. The CDR3 length is 15 residues. Germline CDR1 and CDR2: MNHEY and SVGAGI. J was trimmed by 5 bases and V by 6 bases; bases with no gene match: 11. CDR3 coding DNA: TGTGCCAGCAGAGCCCCGAGCGGGAGTAGGGAGACCCAGTACTTC. This gives the protein CASRAPSGSRETQYF.

This chain links TRBV7-2 with TRBJ2-7; D uncertain. Looked up from germline, CDR1 is SGHTA and CDR2 is FQGNSA. The CDR3 spans 14 residues. Trimming took off 4 bases at V and 3 bases at J, with 13 bases between the two ends. The CDR3 DNA follows: TGTGCCAGCAGCTCTTGGGCATCAGGCTACGAGCAGTACTTC. Residues: CASSSWASGYEQYF. The whole variable domain, remainder taken from reference TRBV7-2 and TRBJ2-7, is GAGVSQSPSNKVTEKGKDVELRCDPISGHTALYWYRQSLGQGLEFLIYFQGNSAPDKSGLPSDRFSAERTGGSVSTLTIQRTQQEDSAVYLCASSSWASGYEQYFGPGTRLTVT.

V is TRBV5-4 and J is TRBJ2-1, with 8 positions matching TRBD2. Germline CDR1 SGHNT, CDR2 YYREEE (reference sequence). The junction had 7 bases not matched to a gene; V was cut back by 4 bases and J by 4 bases. The CDR3 has 15 residues. The CDR3 DNA follows: TGTGCCAGCAGCAATGAGCGGGGGCAATACAATGAGCAGTTCTTC. Its translation is CASSNERGQYNEQFF.

The chain employs TRBV9 and TRBJ2-3, with D perhaps TRBD2 (5 bases). V was pared by 0 bases and J by 0 bases, with 11 bases between. Per the germline V gene, CDR1 is SGDLS and CDR2 is YYNGEE. The CDR3 is made up of 16 amino acids. The CDR3 bases are TGTGCCAGCAGCGTAGCGGTAGCGCTTAGCACAGATACGCAGTATTTT. Translated, it gives CASSVAVALSTDTQYF.

The chain has TRBV19 and TRBJ2-1; TRBD2 might be the D (5 bases). CDR1 and CDR2 from the germline V gene are LNHDA and SQIVND (reference sequence). Deletions cut 4 bases from V and 0 bases from J, with 13 bases between. This CDR3 spans 16 amino acids. The CDR3 DNA is TGTGCCAGTAGTAACCCACCGAGCGGCTCCTACAATGAGCAGTTCTTC. It is translated as CASSNPPSGSYNEQFF. Using reference TRBV19 and TRBJ2-1 for the parts outside the CDR3, the full variable domain is DGGITQSPKYLFRKEGQNVTLSCEQNLNHDAMYWYRQDPGQGLRLIYYSQIVNDFQKGDIAEGYSVSREKKESFPLTVTSAQKNPTAFYLCASSNPPSGSYNEQFFGPGTRLTVL.

The V and J genes are TRBV11-2 and TRBJ2-5, with a tentative D call TRBD1 (6 bases). Germline V lookup: CDR1 SGHAT, CDR2 FQNNGV. This CDR3 has 14 residues. Trimming took 5 bases from V and 5 from J, leaving 15 bases between them. CDR3 in amino acids: CASSAQGVRETQYF. The DNA for the CDR3 is TGTGCCAGCAGCGCACAGGGAGTTCGGGAGACCCAGTACTTC.

Turning to this clone: The junction does not match germline at one end; this may be a read error. The rearrangement links TRBV7-3 to TRBJ2-3; 8 positions agree with TRBD2. Per the germline V gene, CDR1 is SGHTA and CDR2 is FQGTGA. The CDR3 spans 15 residues. The CDR3 loop reads CASSLTSGPTYTQYF. The CDR3 coding sequence is TGTGCCAGCAGCCTAACTAGCGGACCTACATATACGCAGTATTTT. Full variable domain (outside the CDR3, taken from reference TRBV7-3 and TRBJ2-3): GAGVSQTPSNKVTEKGKYVELRCDPISGHTALYWYRQSLGQGPEFLIYFQGTGAADDSGLPNDRFFAVRPEGSVSTLKIQRTERGDSAVYLCASSLTSGPTYTQYFGPGTRLTVL.

The V gene is TRBV6-6, the J gene TRBJ1-2; D might be TRBD1 (6 bases). Deletions cut 5 bases from V and 2 bases from J, with 9 bases between. This CDR3 contains 13 residues. Looked up from germline, CDR1 is MNHNY and CDR2 is SVGAGI (reference sequence). The CDR3 DNA reads as TGTGCCAGCAGTGCCACAGGGAACTATGGCTACACCTTC. Translating it yields CASSATGNYGYTF.

This chain links TRBV3-1 (or the pseudogene TRBV3-2) with TRBJ2-2; TRBD1 might be the D (6 bases). The CDR3 is made up of 18 amino acids. Germline values: CDR1 LGHDT, CDR2 YNNKEL (reference sequence). V was clipped by 2 bases and J by 0 bases, with 16 bases between them. In nucleotides, the CDR3 is TGTGCCAGCAGCCAAAGGATACCCAGGACAGCGAACACCGGGGAGCTGTTTTTT. This codes for CASSQRIPRTANTGELFF.

The J gene is TRBJ2-2, the V gene TRBV7-7; no clear D gene. Germline loops: CDR1 SSHAT, CDR2 FNYEAQ (reference sequence). The V gene lost 3 bases and the J gene lost 4 bases, with 9 bases spanning the gap. This CDR3 has 14 amino acids. CDR3 nucleotide sequence: TGTGCCAGCAGCTTTGCCCCGGGCACCGGGGAGCTGTTTTTT. Residues: CASSFAPGTGELFF.

The rearrangement uses TRBV3-1 (or the pseudogene TRBV3-2) and TRBJ2-3; 11 bases agree with TRBD1. Per the germline V gene, CDR1 is LGHDT and CDR2 is YNNKEL (reference sequence). V was clipped by 2 bases and J by 5 bases; unmatched bases: 3. This CDR3 has 15 residues. DNA for the CDR3: TGTGCCAGCAGCCAACCCGGGACAGGGGGAGATACGCAGTATTTT. Protein: CASSQPGTGGDTQYF.

In this sample, this clone turned up a few times. The chain carries TRBV10-1 and TRBJ1-1; TRBD1 aligns across 7 bases. J lost 0 bases, V lost 4 bases, and 11 bases had no gene match. The CDR3 runs 17 residues. The V gene's germline CDR1 is WNHNN and CDR2 SYGVQD (reference sequence). The CDR3 DNA reads as TGCGCCAGCAGTGGAGGGACAGAGTTCGCGCTGAACACTGAAGCTTTCTTT. Protein product: CASSGGTEFALNTEAFF.

The chain employs TRBV7-9 and TRBJ2-5; 10 bases are shared with TRBD1. This CDR3 comprises 15 residues. J gave up 4 bases and V 0 bases, and 2 bases lay outside the gene matches. Germline CDR1 SEHNR, CDR2 FQNEAQ (reference sequence). DNA for the CDR3: TGTGCCAGCAGCTTAGCGACAGGGGGCAGAGAGACCCAGTACTTC. Its protein product is CASSLATGGRETQYF. Drawing the rest from reference TRBV7-9 and TRBJ2-5, the complete variable domain is DTGVSQNPRHKITKRGQNVTFRCDPISEHNRLYWYRQTLGQGPEFLTYFQNEAQLEKSRLLSDRFSAERPKGSFSTLEIQRTEQGDSAMYLCASSLATGGRETQYFGPGTRLLVL.